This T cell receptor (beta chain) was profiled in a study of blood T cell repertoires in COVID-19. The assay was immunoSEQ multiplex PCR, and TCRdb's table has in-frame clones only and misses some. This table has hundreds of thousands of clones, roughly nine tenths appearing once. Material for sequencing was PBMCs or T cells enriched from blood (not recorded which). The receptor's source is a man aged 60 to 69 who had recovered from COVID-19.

CDR3 loop: CASRGGYGYTF. The CDR3 DNA follows: TGTGCCAGCAGAGGAGGCTATGGCTACACCTTC. The V gene is TRBV27, the J gene TRBJ1-2; D unresolved. Trimming stripped 6 bases from V and 4 bases from J, with 6 bases between. The CDR3 spans 11 residues. From germline, CDR1 is MNHEY and CDR2 SMNVEV (reference sequence).